Listed below are T cell receptor beta chains from one sample, sequenced in a study of cytomegalovirus exposure and HLA in healthy donors. The assay was immunoSEQ multiplex PCR, and TCRdb's table has in-frame clones only and misses some. The sample has 85,000 to 90,000 clones, under 80% seen once. What was sequenced was PBMCs. These receptors were collected from a man in his thirties or forties in good health and CMV-seropositive. CDR3s include the opening cysteine and the closing phenylalanine or tryptophan. D genes are given only for firm matches. Expanded clones get a size class; other rows say once, few or many, or leave the size out.

v_gene: TRBV6-6
abundance: .
j_gene: TRBJ1-1
d_gene: TRBD1
CDR3aa: CASSYAGGTEAFF
CDR3nt: TGTGCCAGCAGTTACGCAGGGGGGACTGAAGCTTTCTTT

v_gene: TRBV6-4
abundance: once
j_gene: TRBJ1-1
d_gene: .
CDR3aa: CASSPYFMGAKNTEAFF
CDR3nt: TGTGCCAGCAGCCCATACTTTATGGGAGCCAAGAACACTGAAGCTTTCTTT

v_gene: TRBV9
abundance: .
j_gene: TRBJ1-2
d_gene: TRBD1
CDR3aa: CASSGSDRVFYGYTF
CDR3nt: TGTGCCAGCAGCGGATCCGACAGGGTATTCTATGGCTACACCTTC

v_gene: TRBV21-1
abundance: .
j_gene: TRBJ2-4
d_gene: .
CDR3aa: CASGRQVPLAKNIQYF
CDR3nt: TGTGCCAGCGGCCGACAGGTCCCACTAGCCAAAAACATTCAGTACTTC

v_gene: TRBV7-3
abundance: .
j_gene: TRBJ2-1
d_gene: TRBD2
CDR3aa: CASSPGSGASSYNEQFF
CDR3nt: TGTGCCAGCAGCCCTGGTAGCGGGGCGTCCTCCTACAATGAGCAGTTCTTC

v_gene: TRBV27
abundance: .
j_gene: TRBJ2-2
d_gene: .
CDR3aa: CASSLSPGGAARGVLFF
CDR3nt: TGTGCCAGCAGTTTATCCCCGGGCGGGGCCGCTAGGGGTGTGCTGTTTTTT

v_gene: TRBV25-1
abundance: few
j_gene: TRBJ2-7
d_gene: .
CDR3aa: CVPPYDRCGQDLSYEQYF
CDR3nt: TGTGTCCCCCCATATGACAGATGCGGTCAGGACCTCTCCTACGAGCAGTACTTC

v_gene: TRBV4-2
abundance: .
j_gene: TRBJ2-7
d_gene: TRBD2
CDR3aa: CASSQELAGLYEQYF
CDR3nt: TGTGCCAGCAGCCAAGAGCTAGCGGGGTTGTACGAGCAGTACTTC

v_gene: TRBV5-4
abundance: .
j_gene: TRBJ1-6
d_gene: .
CDR3aa: CASSLEPGNSPLHF
CDR3nt: TGTGCCAGCAGCTTGGAGCCAGGGAATTCACCCCTCCACTTT

v_gene: TRBV5-6
abundance: .
j_gene: TRBJ1-2
d_gene: .
CDR3aa: CASSLGQNYGYTF
CDR3nt: TGTGCCAGCAGCTTGGGACAGAACTATGGCTACACCTTC

v_gene: TRBV30
abundance: .
j_gene: TRBJ1-6
d_gene: .
CDR3aa: CAWSGVQDNSPLHF
CDR3nt: TGTGCCTGGAGTGGGGTACAGGATAATTCACCCCTCCACTTT

v_gene: TRBV5-1
abundance: .
j_gene: TRBJ2-1
d_gene: TRBD1
CDR3aa: CASSKGQGTGEQFF
CDR3nt: TGCGCCAGCAGCAAGGGACAGGGTACGGGGGAGCAGTTCTTC

v_gene: TRBV7-3
abundance: .
j_gene: TRBJ2-7
d_gene: TRBD1
CDR3aa: CASSLITGVGEQYF
CDR3nt: TGTGCCAGCAGCTTGATTACAGGGGTCGGCGAGCAGTACTTC

v_gene: TRBV14
abundance: .
j_gene: TRBJ2-7
d_gene: .
CDR3aa: CASRQQGREQYF
CDR3nt: TGTGCCAGCAGACAACAGGGCCGGGAGCAGTACTTC

v_gene: TRBV18
abundance: .
j_gene: TRBJ1-1
d_gene: .
CDR3aa: CASSPLENTEAFF
CDR3nt: TGTGCCAGCTCACCACTAGAGAACACTGAAGCTTTCTTT

v_gene: TRBV5-5
abundance: .
j_gene: TRBJ1-2
d_gene: .
CDR3aa: CASSLLSGYTF
CDR3nt: TGTGCCAGCAGCCTATTGTCGGGCTACACCTTC

v_gene: TRBV4-2
abundance: few
j_gene: TRBJ2-1
d_gene: TRBD2
CDR3aa: CASSQDGSSGGANEQFF
CDR3nt: TGTGCCAGCAGCCAAGATGGGTCTAGCGGGGGGGCCAATGAGCAGTTCTTC